The following is a T cell receptor (beta chain) sequence with its context. Original processing notes: Cell counts per sample came from amplifying reference gene primers. Clones were read by immunoSEQ multiplex PCR, and TCRdb kept only the in-frame ones, dropping some. The DNA gave D and trimming, while V, J and clone size come from that table. The sample has fewer than 200,000 clones, less than 85% seen once. The V gene's germline CDR1 is MNHEY and CDR2 SMNVEV (reference sequence). The CDR3 loop spans 15 amino acids. V gave up 7 bases and J gave up 6 bases; unmatched junction bases: 10. The data were taken from a study of blood T cell repertoires in COVID-19. Looking at the study overall: The analysed material was cDNA or gDNA that came from T cells, B-cell-depleted T cells, or PBMCs.

Clinical histories supplied by participants themselves formed the basis of cohort assignment. Sequencing input: PBMCs or T cells enriched from blood (not recorded which). This sequence was found in a woman in her fifties or sixties who had recovered from COVID-19. The rearrangement uses TRBV27 and TRBJ1-1; the match to TRBD1 covers 11 bases. This chain's CDR3 is CASIGTGGIYAEAFF. In DNA form, the CDR3 reads TGTGCCAGCATAGGGACAGGGGGGATTTACGCTGAAGCTTTCTTT.